The entry below describes one T cell receptor (beta chain). Its target is not known. MiXCR, run by TCRdb on the 5' RACE reads, gives a single entry per CDR3 protein. The profile shows 1,800,000 or so distinct CDR3 sequences, less than 35% of them singletons. The CDR3 contains 16 residues. V lost 0 bases to trimming and J lost 2 bases, with 14 bases between them. Germline values: CDR1 DFQATT, CDR2 SNEGSKA (reference sequence). These data originate in a study of identical twins. General study findings and limits: Invariant MAIT and iNKT cells could partly confound zero-insertion analyses.

Specimen: cord blood. The clonotype comes from a newborn girl in good health. The chain employs TRBV20-1 and TRBJ1-5; D remains ambiguous. CDR3 bases: TGCAGTGCTAGAGATATCGGCGGGAGGGGCAATCAGCCCCAGCATTTT. It codes for CSARDIGGRGNQPQHF.